Sequencing of this T cell receptor (beta chain) was carried out in a study of T cell responses to AZD1222 COVID-19 vaccine. Clones were read by immunoSEQ multiplex PCR, and TCRdb kept only the in-frame ones, dropping some. Of 150,000 to 200,000 clones listed, approximately 90% are singletons. General observations from the study: Donors skewed white British and female; clonal diversity was possibly underestimated.

CDR1 and CDR2 from the germline V gene are SGHAT and FQNNGV. CDR3 length: 12 amino acids. Trimming left V 5 bases short and J 8 bases short, with 12 bases between. This clone was seen just once. The target antigen is unknown. The TCR originated in an adult in good health. This chain uses TRBV11-2 with TRBJ1-2, with no clear D. The material sequenced was peripheral blood, taken on day 0 of AZD1222 vaccination. The CDR3 is CASSDRETGYTF. The CDR3 nucleotides are TGTGCCAGCAGCGACCGGGAAACGGGCTACACCTTC.